Below, 10 T cell receptor beta chains from the same sample are listed, as sequenced in a study of T cell repertoires in cytomegalovirus infection. One entry per CDR3 protein, called by TCRdb with MiXCR from the reads. This table holds hundreds of thousands of distinct CDR3 sequences, 8% to 10% found once. Sequences were obtained from PBMCs. All receptors derive from a human donor in good health (CMV status not recorded). Some clones in this sample may be carry-over from other donors' samples.

There are many counts of this clonotype. This chain uses TRBV6-2 or TRBV6-3 with TRBJ2-7; no firm D call. Germline CDR1 MNHEY, CDR2 SVGEGT. The CDR3 contains 15 residues. V was pared by 0 bases and J by 1 base, with 10 bases between. The CDR3 nucleotides read TGTGCCAGCAGTTACTCGAGTTCCCAGTCCTACGAGCAGTACGTC. Protein: CASSYSSSQSYEQYV.

V gene TRBV28 combines with J gene TRBJ2-1, with 9 bases aligning to TRBD2. The J segment lost 4 bases and the V segment lost 6 bases, leaving 7 bases of the junction unmatched. Germline-derived CDR1 and CDR2 are MDHEN and SYDVKM. The CDR3 covers 15 residues. The CDR3 DNA reads TGTGCCAGCAGACTAACTAGCGGGTTTTACAATGAGCAGTTCTTC. This gives the protein CASRLTSGFYNEQFF. The whole variable domain, filled in from reference TRBV28 and TRBJ2-1, reads DVKVTQSSRYLVKRTGEKVFLECVQDMDHENMFWYRQDPGLGLRLIYFSYDVKMKEKGDIPEGYSVSREKKERFSLILESASTNQTSMYLCASRLTSGFYNEQFFGPGTRLTVL.

There are many counts of this clonotype. V usage is TRBV18 and J usage is TRBJ2-3; 8 bases agree with TRBD2. This CDR3 has 17 amino acids. Per the germline V gene, CDR1 is KGHSH and CDR2 is LQKENI. V was clipped by 5 bases and J by 2 bases; unmatched bases: 12. The CDR3 DNA reads TGTGCCAGCTCAAATCAACAAAGCGGGGGCATCACAGATACGCAGTATTTT. This translates into CASSNQQSGGITDTQYF.

This clonotype was recorded many times. The chain carries TRBV18 and TRBJ1-2; D remains ambiguous. V lost 3 bases and J lost 4, with 15 bases in between. CDR1 KGHSH and CDR2 LQKENI come from the germline V gene. The CDR3 loop spans 15 amino acids. CDR3: CASSPGRKAGYGYTF. The DNA of the CDR3 is TGTGCCAGCTCACCCGGACGGAAAGCTGGCTATGGCTACACCTTC.

This clonotype was detected many times. This chain joins TRBV12-3 or TRBV12-4 and TRBJ1-3; tentative D call: TRBD1 (6 bases). Trimming pared 3 bases from V and 2 bases from J, leaving 11 bases between. The CDR3 has 15 residues. CDR3 sequence reads: CASSFRGRTGNTIYF. The CDR3 DNA is TGTGCCAGCAGTTTTCGGGGGCGAACTGGAAACACCATATATTTT.

This clonotype occurred many times. The chain has TRBV5-4 and TRBJ2-3; D ambiguous. This CDR3 spans 15 amino acids. V was trimmed by 4 bases and J by 0 bases, leaving 12 bases between them. Germline CDR1 and CDR2: SGHNT and YYREEE (reference sequence). CDR3 nucleotide sequence: TGTGCCAGCAGCCATATCAGCGACAGCACAGATACGCAGTATTTT. This codes for CASSHISDSTDTQYF. Supplemented by reference TRBV5-4 and TRBJ2-3, the full variable domain reads ETGVTQSPTHLIKTRGQQVTLRCSSQSGHNTVSWYQQALGQGPQFIFQYYREEENGRGNFPPRFSGLQFPNYSSELNVNALELDDSALYLCASSHISDSTDTQYFGPGTRLTVL.

This clonotype was counted between two and nine times. V usage is TRBV20-1 and J usage is TRBJ2-1, with 8 bases aligning to TRBD2. This CDR3 is 13 amino acids long. The V gene end was trimmed by 2 bases and the J gene end by 8 bases; junction bases not matched to a gene: 5. The germline gives CDR1 DFQATT, CDR2 SNEGSKA (reference sequence). The CDR3 DNA reads as TGCAGTGCTAGACTAGGACTAGCCTATGAGCAGTTCTTC. Translation gives CSARLGLAYEQFF.

This clonotype was recorded at least ten times. This chain links TRBV7-2 with TRBJ1-5; a possible D gene is TRBD1 (5 bases). Germline V CDR1 and CDR2: SGHTA, FQGNSA. The CDR3 is made up of 15 amino acids. Trimming shortened V by 6 bases and J by 7 bases, and 19 bases separated the two germline ends. The CDR3 spells CASRLVGGSNQPQHF. In DNA form, the CDR3 reads TGTGCCAGCAGGCTCGTTGGGGGATCAAACCAGCCCCAGCATTTT.

This clonotype was detected only a few times. This chain uses TRBV6-6 with TRBJ1-5; 7 bases are shared with TRBD1. The V gene's germline CDR1 is MNHNY and CDR2 SVGAGI (reference sequence). After removal of 7 bases from V and 0 bases from J, the junction contained 18 bases not matched to a gene. The CDR3 has 19 amino acids. DNA of the CDR3: TGTGCCAGCATCCGACGGACAGGCAAGACGACCATTAGCAATCAGCCCCAGCATTTT. It specifies CASIRRTGKTTISNQPQHF.

This clonotype turned up a few times. The J gene is TRBJ1-6, the V gene TRBV6-5; 8 nucleotides line up with TRBD1. CDR3 length equals 12 residues. V lost 6 bases to trimming and J lost 14 bases; unmatched junction nucleotides: 6. Germline CDR1 reads MNHEY; CDR2 reads SVGAGI. CDR3 nucleotides: TGTGCCAGCAGAGGGGACAGGTGGACCCTCCACTTT. Translated, it gives CASRGDRWTLHF.